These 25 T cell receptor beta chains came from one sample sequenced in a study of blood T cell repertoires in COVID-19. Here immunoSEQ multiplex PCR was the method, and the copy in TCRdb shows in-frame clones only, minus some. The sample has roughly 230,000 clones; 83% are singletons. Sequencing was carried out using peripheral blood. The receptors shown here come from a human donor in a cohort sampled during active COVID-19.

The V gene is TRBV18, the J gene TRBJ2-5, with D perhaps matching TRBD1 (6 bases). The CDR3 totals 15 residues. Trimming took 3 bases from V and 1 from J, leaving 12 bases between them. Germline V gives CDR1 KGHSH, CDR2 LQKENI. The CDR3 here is CASSPRTTGQETQYF. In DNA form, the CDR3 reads TGTGCCAGCTCACCCCGAACGACAGGCCAAGAGACCCAGTACTTC. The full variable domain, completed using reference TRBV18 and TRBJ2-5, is NAGVMQNPRHLVRRRGQEARLRCSPMKGHSHVYWYRQLPEEGLKFMVYLQKENIIDESGMPKERFSAEFPKEGPSILRIQQVVRGDSAAYFCASSPRTTGQETQYFGPGTRLLVL.

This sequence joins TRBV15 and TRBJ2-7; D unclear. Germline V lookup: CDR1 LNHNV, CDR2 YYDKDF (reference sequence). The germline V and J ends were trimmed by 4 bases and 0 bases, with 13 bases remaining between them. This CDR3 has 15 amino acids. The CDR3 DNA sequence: TGTGCCACCAGCATTGACTCTTCAAGCTCCTACGAGCAGTACTTC. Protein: CATSIDSSSSYEQYF.

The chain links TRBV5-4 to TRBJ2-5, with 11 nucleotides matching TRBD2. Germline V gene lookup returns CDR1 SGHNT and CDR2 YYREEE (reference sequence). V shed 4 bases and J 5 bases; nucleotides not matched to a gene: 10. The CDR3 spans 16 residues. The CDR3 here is CASSARLAGIGETQYF. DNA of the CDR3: TGTGCCAGCAGCGCCCGACTAGCGGGGATCGGGGAGACCCAGTACTTC. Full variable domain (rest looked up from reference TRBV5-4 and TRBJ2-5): ETGVTQSPTHLIKTRGQQVTLRCSSQSGHNTVSWYQQALGQGPQFIFQYYREEENGRGNFPPRFSGLQFPNYSSELNVNALELDDSALYLCASSARLAGIGETQYFGPGTRLLVL.

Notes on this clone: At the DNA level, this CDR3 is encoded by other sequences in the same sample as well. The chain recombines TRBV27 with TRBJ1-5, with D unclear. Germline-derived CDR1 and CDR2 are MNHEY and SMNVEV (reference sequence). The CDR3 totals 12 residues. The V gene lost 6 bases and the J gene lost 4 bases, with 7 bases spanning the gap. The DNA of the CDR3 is TGTGCCAGCAGGACGGGAAATCAGCCCCAGCATTTT. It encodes CASRTGNQPQHF.

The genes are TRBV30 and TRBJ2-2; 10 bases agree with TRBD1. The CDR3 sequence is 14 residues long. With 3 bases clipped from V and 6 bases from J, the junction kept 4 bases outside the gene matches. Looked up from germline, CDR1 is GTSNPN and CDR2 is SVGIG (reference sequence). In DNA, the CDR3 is TGTGCCTGGAGCGGACAGGGGGAAGCCGGGGAGCTGTTTTTT. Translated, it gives CAWSGQGEAGELFF.

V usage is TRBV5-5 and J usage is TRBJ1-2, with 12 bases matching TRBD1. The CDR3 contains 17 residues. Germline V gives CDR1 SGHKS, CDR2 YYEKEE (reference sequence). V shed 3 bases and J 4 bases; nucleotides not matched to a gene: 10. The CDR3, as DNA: TGTGCCAGCAGCTATCCGGGACAGGGGGCGCGCGGCTATGGCTACACCTTC. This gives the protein CASSYPGQGARGYGYTF.

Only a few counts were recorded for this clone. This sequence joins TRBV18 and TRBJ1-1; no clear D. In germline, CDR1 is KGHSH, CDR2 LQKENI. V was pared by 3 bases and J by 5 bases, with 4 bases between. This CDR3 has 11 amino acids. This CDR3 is CASSPTTEAFF. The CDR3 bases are TGTGCCAGCTCACCCACAACTGAAGCTTTCTTT.

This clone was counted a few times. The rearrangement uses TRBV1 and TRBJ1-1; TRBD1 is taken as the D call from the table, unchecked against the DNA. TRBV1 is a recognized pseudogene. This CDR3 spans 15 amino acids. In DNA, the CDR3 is TGCACCAGCAGCCATCTCGGCAGGGGGGACGCTGAAGCTTTCTTT. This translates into CTSSHLGRGDAEAFF.

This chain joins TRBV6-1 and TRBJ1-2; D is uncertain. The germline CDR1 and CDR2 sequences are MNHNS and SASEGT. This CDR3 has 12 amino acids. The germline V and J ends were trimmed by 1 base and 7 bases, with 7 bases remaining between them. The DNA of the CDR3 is TGTGCCAGCAGTGAAGGGGCTGGTGGCTACACCTTC. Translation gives CASSEGAGGYTF.

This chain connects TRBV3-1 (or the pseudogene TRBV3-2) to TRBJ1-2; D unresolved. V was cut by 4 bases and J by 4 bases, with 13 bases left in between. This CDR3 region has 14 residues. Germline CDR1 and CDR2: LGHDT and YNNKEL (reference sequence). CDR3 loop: CASSPRERPYGYTF. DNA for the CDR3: TGTGCCAGCAGCCCCCGCGAGCGGCCCTATGGCTACACCTTC.

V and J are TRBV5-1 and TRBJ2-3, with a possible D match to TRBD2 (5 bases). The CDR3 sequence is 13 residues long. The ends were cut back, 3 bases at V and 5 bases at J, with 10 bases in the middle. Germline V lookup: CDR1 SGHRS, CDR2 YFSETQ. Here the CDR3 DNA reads TGCGCCAGCAGCTCAGGACTCTTAGATACGCAGTATTTT. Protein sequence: CASSSGLLDTQYF.

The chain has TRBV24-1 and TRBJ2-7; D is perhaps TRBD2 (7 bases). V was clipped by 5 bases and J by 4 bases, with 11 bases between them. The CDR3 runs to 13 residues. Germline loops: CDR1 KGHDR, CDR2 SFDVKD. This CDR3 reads CATSARGGYEQYF. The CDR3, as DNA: TGTGCCACCAGTGCCAGGGGAGGGTACGAGCAGTACTTC.

The CDR3, as DNA: TGTGCCAGCAGTCCCCTCGCCCCGGAGGGAGTCACAGATACGCAGTATTTT. This gives the protein CASSPLAPEGVTDTQYF. The V call is TRBV6-8, the J call TRBJ2-3, with D perhaps matching TRBD2 (6 bases). CDR3 length: 17 residues. Germline-derived CDR1 and CDR2 are MNHGY and SAAAGT. Trimming removed 5 bases at V and 2 bases at J, with 20 bases between.

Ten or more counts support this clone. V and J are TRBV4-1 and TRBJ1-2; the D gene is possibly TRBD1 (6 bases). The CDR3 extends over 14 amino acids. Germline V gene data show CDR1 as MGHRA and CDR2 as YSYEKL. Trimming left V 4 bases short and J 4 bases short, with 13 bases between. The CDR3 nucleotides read TGCGCCAGCAGCCGAGAACAGGGAAGCTATGGCTACACCTTC. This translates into CASSREQGSYGYTF.

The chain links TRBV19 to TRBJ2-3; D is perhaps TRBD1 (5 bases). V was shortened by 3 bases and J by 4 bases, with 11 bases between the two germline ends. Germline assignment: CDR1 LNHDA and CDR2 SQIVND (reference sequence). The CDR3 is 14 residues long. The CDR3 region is CASSIQGFPDTQYF. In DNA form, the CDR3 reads TGTGCCAGTAGTATCCAGGGCTTTCCAGATACGCAGTATTTT.

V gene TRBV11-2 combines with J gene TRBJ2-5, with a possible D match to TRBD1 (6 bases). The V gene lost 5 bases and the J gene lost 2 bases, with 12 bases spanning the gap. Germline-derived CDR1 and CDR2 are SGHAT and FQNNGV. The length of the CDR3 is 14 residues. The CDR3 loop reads CASSLRQVQETQYF. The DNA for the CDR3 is TGTGCCAGCAGCCTAAGACAGGTGCAAGAGACCCAGTACTTC.

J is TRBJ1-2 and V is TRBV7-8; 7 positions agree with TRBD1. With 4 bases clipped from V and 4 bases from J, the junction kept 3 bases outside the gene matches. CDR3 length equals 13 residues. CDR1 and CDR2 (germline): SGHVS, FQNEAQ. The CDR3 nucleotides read TGTGCCAGCAGCTCCGACAGGGCCTATGGCTACACCTTC. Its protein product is CASSSDRAYGYTF.

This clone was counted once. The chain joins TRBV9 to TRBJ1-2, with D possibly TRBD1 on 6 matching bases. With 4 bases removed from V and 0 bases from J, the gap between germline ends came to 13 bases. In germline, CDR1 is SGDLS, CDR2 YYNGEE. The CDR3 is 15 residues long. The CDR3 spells CASSPTGKANYGYTF. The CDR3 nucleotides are TGTGCCAGCAGCCCTACAGGGAAAGCTAACTATGGCTACACCTTC.

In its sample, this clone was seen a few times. CDR3 loop: CASSPRGQGLIQETQYF. As DNA, the CDR3 is TGTGCCAGCAGCCCACGGGGACAGGGCCTAATTCAAGAGACCCAGTACTTC. The J gene is TRBJ2-5, the V gene TRBV5-4, with 9 bases that match TRBD1. V lost 4 bases and J lost 2; bases outside the gene matches: 12. The CDR3 runs 17 residues. Germline V gene sequence: CDR1 SGHNT, CDR2 YYREEE (reference sequence).

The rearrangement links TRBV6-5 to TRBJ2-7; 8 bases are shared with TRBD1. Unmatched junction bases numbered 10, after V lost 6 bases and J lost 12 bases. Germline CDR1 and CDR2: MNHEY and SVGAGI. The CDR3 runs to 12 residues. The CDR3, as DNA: TGTGCCAGCAGCGTCTGGCAGGGGGCTCGGTACTTC. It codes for CASSVWQGARYF.

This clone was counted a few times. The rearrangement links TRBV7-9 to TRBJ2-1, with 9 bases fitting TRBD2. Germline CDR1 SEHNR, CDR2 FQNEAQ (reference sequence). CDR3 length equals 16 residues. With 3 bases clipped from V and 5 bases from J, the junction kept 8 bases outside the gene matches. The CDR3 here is CASSLSGGGANNEQFF. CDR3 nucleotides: TGTGCCAGCAGCTTGAGTGGCGGGGGGGCAAACAATGAGCAGTTCTTC.

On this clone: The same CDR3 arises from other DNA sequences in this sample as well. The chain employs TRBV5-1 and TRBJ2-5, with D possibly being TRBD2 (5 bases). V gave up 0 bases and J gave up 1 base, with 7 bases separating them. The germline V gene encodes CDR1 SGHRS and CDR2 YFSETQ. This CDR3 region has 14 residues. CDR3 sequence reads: CASSLGAAQETQYF. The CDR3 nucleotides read TGCGCCAGCAGCTTGGGAGCGGCCCAAGAGACCCAGTACTTC.

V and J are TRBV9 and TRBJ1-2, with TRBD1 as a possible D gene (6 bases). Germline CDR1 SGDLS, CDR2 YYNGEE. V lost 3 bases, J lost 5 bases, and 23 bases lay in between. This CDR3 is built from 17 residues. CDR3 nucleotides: TGTGCCAGCAGCGAACGGACAGCTAATCCCCTAGGATATGGCTACACCTTC. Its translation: CASSERTANPLGYGYTF.

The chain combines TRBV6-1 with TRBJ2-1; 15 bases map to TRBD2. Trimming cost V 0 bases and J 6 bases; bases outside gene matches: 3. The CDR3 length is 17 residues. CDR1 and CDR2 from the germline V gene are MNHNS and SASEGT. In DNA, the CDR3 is TGTGCCAGCAGTGAAGCGGGGGGACTAGCGGGAGGCAATGAGCAGTTCTTC. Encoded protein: CASSEAGGLAGGNEQFF.

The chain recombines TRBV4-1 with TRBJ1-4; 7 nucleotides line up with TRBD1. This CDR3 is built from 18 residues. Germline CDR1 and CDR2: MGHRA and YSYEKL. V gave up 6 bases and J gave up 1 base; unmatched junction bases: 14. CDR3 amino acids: CASRPRGHRQLTNEKLFF. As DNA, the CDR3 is TGCGCCAGCAGACCTAGGGGGCATAGACAGTTAACTAATGAAAAACTGTTTTTT.